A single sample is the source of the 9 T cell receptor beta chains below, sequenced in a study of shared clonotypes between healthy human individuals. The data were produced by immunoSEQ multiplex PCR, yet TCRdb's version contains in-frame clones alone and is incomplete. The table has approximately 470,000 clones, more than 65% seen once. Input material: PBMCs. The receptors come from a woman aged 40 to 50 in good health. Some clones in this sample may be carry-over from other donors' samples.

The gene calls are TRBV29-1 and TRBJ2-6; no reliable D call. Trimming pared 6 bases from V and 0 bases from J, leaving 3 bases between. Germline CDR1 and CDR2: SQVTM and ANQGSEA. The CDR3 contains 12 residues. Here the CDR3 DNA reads TGCAGCGTGAGCTCTGGGGCCAACGTCCTGACTTTC. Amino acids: CSVSSGANVLTF.

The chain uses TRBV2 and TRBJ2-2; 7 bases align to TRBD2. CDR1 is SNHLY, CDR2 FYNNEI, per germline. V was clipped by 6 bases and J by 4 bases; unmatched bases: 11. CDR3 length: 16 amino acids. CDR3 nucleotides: TGTGCCAGCAGCGACCTGGGAGGGCGGGGCACCGGGGAGCTGTTTTTT. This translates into CASSDLGGRGTGELFF.

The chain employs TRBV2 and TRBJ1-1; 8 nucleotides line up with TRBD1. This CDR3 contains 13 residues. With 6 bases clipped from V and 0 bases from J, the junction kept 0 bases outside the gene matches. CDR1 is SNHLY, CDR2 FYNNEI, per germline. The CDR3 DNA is TGTGCCAGCAGGGACAGGGTGAACACTGAAGCTTTCTTT. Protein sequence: CASRDRVNTEAFF. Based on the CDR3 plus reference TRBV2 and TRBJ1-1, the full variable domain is EPEVTQTPSHQVTQMGQEVILRCVPISNHLYFYWYRQILGQKVEFLVSFYNNEISEKSEIFDDQFSVERPDGSNFTLKIRSTKLEDSAMYFCASRDRVNTEAFFGQGTRLTVV.

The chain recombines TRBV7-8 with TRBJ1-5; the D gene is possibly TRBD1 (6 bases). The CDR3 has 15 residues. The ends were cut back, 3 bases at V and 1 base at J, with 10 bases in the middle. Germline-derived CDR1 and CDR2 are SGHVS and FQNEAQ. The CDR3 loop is CASSFRGGSNQPQHF. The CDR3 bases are TGTGCCAGCAGCTTCAGAGGGGGAAGCAATCAGCCCCAGCATTTT.

The CDR3 DNA sequence: TGTGCCAGCGGTGCTAGCGGGAGCAATGGGGCCAACGTCCTGACTTTC. This sequence encodes CASGASGSNGANVLTF. The chain employs TRBV28 and TRBJ2-6, with 10 bases matching TRBD2. The CDR3 length is 16 residues. Germline-derived CDR1 and CDR2 are MDHEN and SYDVKM. V shed 8 bases and J 3 bases; nucleotides not matched to a gene: 7. Together with reference TRBV28 and TRBJ2-6, the CDR3 gives the full variable domain: DVKVTQSSRYLVKRTGEKVFLECVQDMDHENMFWYRQDPGLGLRLIYFSYDVKMKEKGDIPEGYSVSREKKERFSLILESASTNQTSMYLCASGASGSNGANVLTFGAGSRLTVL.

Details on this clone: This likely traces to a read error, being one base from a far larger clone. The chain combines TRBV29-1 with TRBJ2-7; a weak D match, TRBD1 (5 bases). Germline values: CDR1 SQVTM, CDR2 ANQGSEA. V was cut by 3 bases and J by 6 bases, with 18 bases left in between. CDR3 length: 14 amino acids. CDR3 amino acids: CSVDRALSVGEQYF. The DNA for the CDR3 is TGCAGCGTTGACAGGGCTTTGAGCGTGGGCGAGCAGTACTTC.

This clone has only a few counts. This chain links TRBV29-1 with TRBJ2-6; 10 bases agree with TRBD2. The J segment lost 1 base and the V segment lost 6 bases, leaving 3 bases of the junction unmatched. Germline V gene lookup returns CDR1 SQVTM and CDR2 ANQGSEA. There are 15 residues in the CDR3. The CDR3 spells CSVKRGGSGANVLTF. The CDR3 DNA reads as TGCAGCGTCAAGCGGGGGGGATCTGGGGCCAACGTCCTGACTTTC.

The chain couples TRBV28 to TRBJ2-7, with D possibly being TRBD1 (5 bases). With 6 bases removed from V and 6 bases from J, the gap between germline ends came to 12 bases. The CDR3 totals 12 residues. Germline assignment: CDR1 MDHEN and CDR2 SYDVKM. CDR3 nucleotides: TGTGCCAGCAGCAGGGTAGGGGTCGAGCAGTACTTC. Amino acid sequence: CASSRVGVEQYF.

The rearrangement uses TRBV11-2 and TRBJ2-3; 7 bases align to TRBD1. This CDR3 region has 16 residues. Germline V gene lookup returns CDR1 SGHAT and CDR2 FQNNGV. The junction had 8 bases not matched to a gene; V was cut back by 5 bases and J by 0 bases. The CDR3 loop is CASSPGGLRSTDTQYF. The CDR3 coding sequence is TGTGCCAGCAGCCCAGGGGGTCTAAGGAGCACAGATACGCAGTATTTT.